A selection of T cell receptor beta chains follows, all from one sample in a study of blood T cell repertoires in COVID-19. Assay: immunoSEQ multiplex PCR; the TCRdb copy retains only in-frame clones and omits some. The table lists approximately 220,000 clones, roughly 84% of them singletons. Sequenced material: peripheral blood. The receptors were gathered from a woman aged 55-70 years who had recovered from COVID-19. Each CDR3 is given with its conserved first and last residue. Fields, in order: V gene, clone size, J gene, D gene, CDR3 DNA, CDR3 protein. The D gene is left open where the match is weak. The size field is filled for only some rows; it gives once, few, many or a size class.

V gene: TRBV6-5
clone size: once
J gene: TRBJ1-2
D gene: -
CDR3 DNA: TGTGCCAGCAGTTACTGGAGGGGGGAGGGTGGCTACACCTTC
CDR3 protein: CASSYWRGEGGYTF

V gene: TRBV18
clone size: -
J gene: TRBJ2-1
D gene: -
CDR3 DNA: TGTGCCAGCTCACCACTTGGGGCCCCGGACAATGAGCAGTTCTTC
CDR3 protein: CASSPLGAPDNEQFF

V gene: TRBV30
clone size: -
J gene: TRBJ1-2
D gene: -
CDR3 DNA: TGTGCCTGGAGTGTACCGCCGATAGAGTATGGCTACACCTTC
CDR3 protein: CAWSVPPIEYGYTF

V gene: TRBV5-6
clone size: -
J gene: TRBJ1-2
D gene: TRBD1
CDR3 DNA: TGTGCCAGCAGCTTCCCGGGACAGCGAGCGAATGGCTACACCTTC
CDR3 protein: CASSFPGQRANGYTF

V gene: TRBV5-6
clone size: -
J gene: TRBJ1-1
D gene: -
CDR3 DNA: TGTGCCAGCAGCTCTTTGACAGGAATAACTGAAGCTTTCTTT
CDR3 protein: CASSSLTGITEAFF

V gene: TRBV7-3
clone size: -
J gene: TRBJ1-5
D gene: -
CDR3 DNA: TGTGCCAGCAGCTTATGGGCAGGGGAAGGTTATCAGCCCCAGCATTTT
CDR3 protein: CASSLWAGEGYQPQHF

V gene: TRBV7-9
clone size: -
J gene: TRBJ1-4
D gene: TRBD1
CDR3 DNA: TGTGCCAGCAGACAGGGGAGCAATGAAAAACTGTTTTTT
CDR3 protein: CASRQGSNEKLFF

V gene: TRBV10-3
clone size: -
J gene: TRBJ1-1
D gene: TRBD1
CDR3 DNA: TGTGCCAGCCGGGACAGGGACGCCACTGAAGCTTTCTTT
CDR3 protein: CASRDRDATEAFF

V gene: TRBV7-2
clone size: -
J gene: TRBJ2-7
D gene: -
CDR3 DNA: TGTGCCAGCAGCCCGGACAGAAGCGAGCAGTACTTC
CDR3 protein: CASSPDRSEQYF

V gene: TRBV3-1/TRBV3-2
clone size: -
J gene: TRBJ2-2
D gene: -
CDR3 DNA: TGTGCCAGCAGCCACCCGGAGAGGGGACAATTGAACACCGGGGAGCTGTTTTTT
CDR3 protein: CASSHPERGQLNTGELFF

V gene: TRBV29-1
clone size: -
J gene: TRBJ2-1
D gene: TRBD1
CDR3 DNA: TGCAGCGTTTTAAACGGACAGGGTGGATTGGTTGAGCAGTTCTTC
CDR3 protein: CSVLNGQGGLVEQFF

V gene: TRBV5-1
clone size: -
J gene: TRBJ2-1
D gene: -
CDR3 DNA: TGCGCCAGCAGCAAAGGGGGTCGGGGCCATGAGCAGTTCTTC
CDR3 protein: CASSKGGRGHEQFF

V gene: TRBV5-1
clone size: -
J gene: TRBJ1-2
D gene: TRBD1
CDR3 DNA: TGCGCCAGCAGTTCTCCGGACAGGGGGAATAGCTACACCTTC
CDR3 protein: CASSSPDRGNSYTF

V gene: TRBV27
clone size: -
J gene: TRBJ1-5
D gene: TRBD1
CDR3 DNA: TGTGCCAGCAGATATGTCGGACAGGGGCATCAGCCCCAGCATTTT
CDR3 protein: CASRYVGQGHQPQHF

V gene: TRBV9
clone size: -
J gene: TRBJ2-7
D gene: TRBD1
CDR3 DNA: TGTGCCAGCAGCACCCGACAGGGGGCCCACGAGCAGTACTTC
CDR3 protein: CASSTRQGAHEQYF

V gene: TRBV3-1/TRBV3-2
clone size: -
J gene: TRBJ1-1
D gene: -
CDR3 DNA: TGTGCCAGCAGCCAAGCCGGGGTCACTGAAGCTTTCTTT
CDR3 protein: CASSQAGVTEAFF

V gene: TRBV3-1/TRBV3-2
clone size: -
J gene: TRBJ1-1
D gene: -
CDR3 DNA: TGTGCCAGCAGCCAAGCGGGGGGCGAAGCTTTCTTT
CDR3 protein: CASSQAGGEAFF

V gene: TRBV19
clone size: few
J gene: TRBJ2-1
D gene: TRBD1
CDR3 DNA: TGTGCCAGTAGTAGCGGGACAGGGGGCACGAATGAGCAGTTCTTC
CDR3 protein: CASSSGTGGTNEQFF

V gene: TRBV7-2
clone size: -
J gene: TRBJ2-3
D gene: -
CDR3 DNA: TGTGCCAGCAGCTTAGAGGGGGGCACAGATACGCAGTATTTT
CDR3 protein: CASSLEGGTDTQYF

V gene: TRBV9
clone size: -
J gene: TRBJ2-5
D gene: -
CDR3 DNA: TGTGCCAGCAGCGGAGGGACACTGTACCAAGAGACCCAGTACTTC
CDR3 protein: CASSGGTLYQETQYF

V gene: TRBV5-1
clone size: -
J gene: TRBJ1-1
D gene: -
CDR3 DNA: TGCGCCAGCAGCTTGGATGGGGGGGACACTGAAGCTTTCTTT
CDR3 protein: CASSLDGGDTEAFF

V gene: TRBV7-2
clone size: -
J gene: TRBJ1-3
D gene: TRBD1
CDR3 DNA: TGTGCCAGCAGCTTGACAGGGGCTTCGAACTCTGGAAACACCATATATTTT
CDR3 protein: CASSLTGASNSGNTIYF

V gene: TRBV6-2/TRBV6-3
clone size: -
J gene: TRBJ1-2
D gene: -
CDR3 DNA: TGTGCCAGCAGTTGGACGACGAGGGATGGCTACACCTTC
CDR3 protein: CASSWTTRDGYTF

V gene: TRBV11-2
clone size: -
J gene: TRBJ1-1
D gene: -
CDR3 DNA: TGTGCCAGCAGCTTATCGATAGACACTGAAGCTTTCTTT
CDR3 protein: CASSLSIDTEAFF

V gene: TRBV5-4
clone size: -
J gene: TRBJ2-6
D gene: TRBD1
CDR3 DNA: TGTGCCAGCAGCACCCTGACTTGGACAGGGGAGTCTGGGGCCAACGTCCTGACTTTC
CDR3 protein: CASSTLTWTGESGANVLTF

V gene: TRBV3-1/TRBV3-2
clone size: -
J gene: TRBJ1-3
D gene: -
CDR3 DNA: TGTGCCAGCAGTAAGAGATCCTCTGGAAACACCATATATTTT
CDR3 protein: CASSKRSSGNTIYF